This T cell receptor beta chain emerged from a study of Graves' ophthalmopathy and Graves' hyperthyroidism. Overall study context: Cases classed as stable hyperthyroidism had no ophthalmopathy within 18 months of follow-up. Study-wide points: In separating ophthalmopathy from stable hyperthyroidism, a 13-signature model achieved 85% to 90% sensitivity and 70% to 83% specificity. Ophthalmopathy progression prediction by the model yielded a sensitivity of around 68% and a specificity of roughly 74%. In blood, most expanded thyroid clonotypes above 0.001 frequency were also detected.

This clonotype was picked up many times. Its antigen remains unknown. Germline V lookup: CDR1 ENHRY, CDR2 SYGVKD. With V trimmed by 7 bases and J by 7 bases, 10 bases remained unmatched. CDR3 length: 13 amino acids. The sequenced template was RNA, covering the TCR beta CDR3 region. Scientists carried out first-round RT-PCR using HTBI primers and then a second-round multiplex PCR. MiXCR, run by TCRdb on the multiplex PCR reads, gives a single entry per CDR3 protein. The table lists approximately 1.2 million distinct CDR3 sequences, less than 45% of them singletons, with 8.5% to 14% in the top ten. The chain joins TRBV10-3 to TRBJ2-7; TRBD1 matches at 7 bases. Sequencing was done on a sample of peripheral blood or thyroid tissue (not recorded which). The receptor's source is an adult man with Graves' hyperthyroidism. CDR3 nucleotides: TGTGCCATCAAGAGGGGGCTGATATGGGAGCAGTACTTC. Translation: CAIKRGLIWEQYF.